This T cell receptor beta chain emerged from a study of TIL therapy for anti-PD-1-resistant metastatic lung cancer. Comments on this clone: Its antigen is not identified.

The immunoSEQ assay was v3. Produced via immunoSEQ multiplex PCR; TCRdb's table is partial and in-frame only. This table has around 5,300 clones, around 60% appearing once. This sample's time point: pre-treatment sample, taken before nivolumab and TIL therapy. The tumor samples were excised metastases, mostly pleural nodules or supraclavicular lymph nodes. The study's findings and limits: Many TIL product clones were absent from baseline tumor, suggesting clonal contraction.

Trimming took 0 bases from V and 5 from J; bases not matched to a gene: 3. The CDR3 runs to 15 residues. Germline-derived CDR1 and CDR2 are LNHNV and YYDKDF (reference sequence). The starting material was tumor tissue, obtained at baseline. The TCR comes from a man aged 70-80 years with non-small cell lung cancer. The rearrangement links TRBV15 to TRBJ1-4; 7 nucleotides agree with TRBD1. The CDR3 sequence is CATSRESQGNEKLFF. CDR3 DNA: TGTGCCACCAGCAGAGAGTCACAGGGGAATGAAAAACTGTTTTTT. The full variable domain, its missing parts supplied by reference TRBV15 and TRBJ1-4, is DAMVIQNPRYQVTQFGKPVTLSCSQTLNHNVMYWYQQKSSQAPKLLFHYYDKDFNNEADTPDNFQSRRPNTSFCFLDIRSPGLGDTAMYLCATSRESQGNEKLFFGSGTQLSVL.